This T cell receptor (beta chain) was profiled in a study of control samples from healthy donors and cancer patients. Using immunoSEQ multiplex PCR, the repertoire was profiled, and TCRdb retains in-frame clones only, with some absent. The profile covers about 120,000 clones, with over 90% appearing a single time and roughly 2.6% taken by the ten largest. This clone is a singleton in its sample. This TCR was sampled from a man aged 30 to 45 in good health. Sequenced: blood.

The CDR3 nucleotides read TGTGCCAGCAGCCTCCAGGGGGCATCGGGCACTGAAGCTTTCTTT. This gives the protein CASSLQGASGTEAFF. The chain combines TRBV3-1 (or the pseudogene TRBV3-2) with TRBJ1-1; 8 bases map to TRBD1. V gave up 4 bases and J gave up 4 bases; unmatched junction bases: 8. The germline CDR1 and CDR2 sequences are LGHDT and YNNKEL (reference sequence). The CDR3 runs 15 residues.